This T cell receptor beta chain derives from a study of blood T cell repertoires in COVID-19. In regard to this clone: This sample includes further DNA sequences coding for the same CDR3.

Profiled with immunoSEQ multiplex PCR; TCRdb holds only in-frame clones, not every one. The data contain approximately 27,000 clones, just over 85% of them singletons. V was cut by 0 bases and J by 5 bases, with 8 bases left in between. Per the germline V gene, CDR1 is SGHNT and CDR2 is YYREEE (reference sequence). The CDR3 is 14 amino acids. This sequence was found in a man aged 65 to 79 with acute or convalescent COVID-19. The chain carries TRBV5-4 and TRBJ2-2, with a weak D call TRBD2 (5 bases). Sequenced input: peripheral blood. Here the CDR3 reads CASSLDVATGELFF. The CDR3 DNA is TGTGCCAGCAGCTTGGACGTAGCGACCGGGGAGCTGTTTTTT.